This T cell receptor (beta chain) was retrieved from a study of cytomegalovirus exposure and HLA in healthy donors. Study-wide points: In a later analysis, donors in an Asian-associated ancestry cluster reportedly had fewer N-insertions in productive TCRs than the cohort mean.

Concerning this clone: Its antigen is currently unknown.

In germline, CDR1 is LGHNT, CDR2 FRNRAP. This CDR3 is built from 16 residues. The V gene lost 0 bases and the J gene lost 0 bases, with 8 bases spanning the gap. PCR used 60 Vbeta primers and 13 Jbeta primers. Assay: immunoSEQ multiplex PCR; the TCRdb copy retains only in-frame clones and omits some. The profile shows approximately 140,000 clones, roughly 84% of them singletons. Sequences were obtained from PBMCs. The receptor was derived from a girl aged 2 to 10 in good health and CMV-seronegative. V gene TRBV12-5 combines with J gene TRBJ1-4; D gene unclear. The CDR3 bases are TGTGCTAGTGGTTTGGTACTTACAGCAACTAATGAAAAACTGTTTTTT. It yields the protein CASGLVLTATNEKLFF.